This T cell receptor (beta chain) was observed in a study of T cell changes during pregnancy in multiple sclerosis. The trim removed 4 bases at V and 0 bases at J, leaving 4 bases unmatched. This CDR3 is built from 15 residues. Germline values: CDR1 SGHDT, CDR2 YYEEEE. The assay was immunoSEQ multiplex PCR, and TCRdb's table has in-frame clones only and misses some. Of approximately 52,000 clones listed, 88% are singletons. This TCR came from a female donor with multiple sclerosis, enrolled in a pregnancy study. Sequencing used CD4+ T cells from peripheral blood mononuclear cells, obtained in the second trimester of pregnancy. The gene calls are TRBV5-6 and TRBJ2-4; 7 positions agree with TRBD2. The CDR3 coding sequence is TGTGCCAGCAGCCTACGGGGGGTAGCCAAAAACATTCAGTACTTC. It translates to CASSLRGVAKNIQYF.